One and the same sample provided the 2 T cell receptor beta chains below, sequenced in a study of T cell responses to AZD1222 COVID-19 vaccine. Clones were sequenced by immunoSEQ multiplex PCR, and TCRdb holds only the in-frame ones, with some missing. Here the sample spans fewer than 65,000 clones, about 79% being singletons. Material: peripheral blood, obtained on day 0 of AZD1222 vaccination. Receptors were obtained from an adult in good health.

The sample holds one count of this clone. V is TRBV28 and J is TRBJ2-7; tentative D call: TRBD1 (7 bases). V lost 7 bases and J 3 bases, leaving 16 bases between the germline ends. The CDR3 is 14 residues long. Germline loops: CDR1 MDHEN, CDR2 SYDVKM. CDR3 loop: CASTGGDRNYEQYF. DNA of the CDR3: TGTGCCAGCACTGGAGGGGACAGAAACTACGAGCAGTACTTC.

The chain carries TRBV12-3 or TRBV12-4 and TRBJ1-2; 7 nucleotides line up with TRBD1. Germline trimming cut 6 bases from V and 8 bases from J; bases unmatched to any gene: 6. The CDR3 has 12 residues. The CDR3 region is CASRSRGYGYTF. The CDR3 DNA sequence: TGTGCCAGCAGATCCAGGGGGTACGGCTACACCTTC.